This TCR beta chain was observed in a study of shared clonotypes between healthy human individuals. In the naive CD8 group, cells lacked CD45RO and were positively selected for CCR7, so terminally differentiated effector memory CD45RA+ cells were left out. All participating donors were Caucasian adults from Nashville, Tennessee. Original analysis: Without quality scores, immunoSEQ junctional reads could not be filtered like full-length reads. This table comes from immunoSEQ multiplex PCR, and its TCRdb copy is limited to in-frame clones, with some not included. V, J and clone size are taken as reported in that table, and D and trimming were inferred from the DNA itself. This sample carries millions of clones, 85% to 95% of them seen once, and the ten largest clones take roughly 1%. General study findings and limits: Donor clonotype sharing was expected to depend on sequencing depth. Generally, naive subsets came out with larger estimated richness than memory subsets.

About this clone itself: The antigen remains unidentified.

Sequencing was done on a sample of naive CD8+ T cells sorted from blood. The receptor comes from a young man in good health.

The DNA for the CDR3 is TGTGCCAGCAGTGAAGCGCAAATTAGCGGGAGCACAGATACGCAGTATTTT. Its translation is CASSEAQISGSTDTQYF. This rearrangement joins TRBV2 to TRBJ2-3; 7 nucleotides align to TRBD2. The germline V gene encodes CDR1 SNHLY and CDR2 FYNNEI. V shed 0 bases, J shed 0 bases, and the junction held 6 bases outside the gene matches. CDR3 size: 17 residues.